This is a list of T cell receptor beta chains from one sample in a study of shared clonotypes between healthy human individuals. TCRdb's copy holds only in-frame clones and misses some; the assay was immunoSEQ multiplex PCR. The table shows about 1,900,000 clones, with approximately 94% occurring only once. Sequenced sample: naive CD8+ T cells sorted from blood. All receptors come from a man aged 18 to 30 in good health. CDR3s include the opening cysteine and the closing phenylalanine or tryptophan. A D gene is named only where the DNA matches it firmly. Size tells how often a clone was seen (once, few, many) or the class of an expanded clone, and some rows leave it out.

v_call	d_call	j_call	clone_size	cdr3_nt	cdr3_aa
TRBV5-5	TRBD2	TRBJ2-7	-	TGTGCCAGCAGCCCCTTCACTAGCGGGAGCTCCTACGAGCAGTACTTC	CASSPFTSGSSYEQYF
TRBV4-1	TRBD2	TRBJ2-1	-	TGCGCCAGCAGGTATACTAGCGATTCCTACAATGAGCAGTTCTTC	CASRYTSDSYNEQFF
TRBV7-9	-	TRBJ1-2	-	TGTGCCAGCAGCTTATCGCAGGGAGGACTTTATGGCTACACCTTC	CASSLSQGGLYGYTF
TRBV4-1	-	TRBJ2-7	-	TGCGCCAGCAGCCTACAGACAGGCTCCTACGAGCAGTACTTC	CASSLQTGSYEQYF
TRBV11-3	TRBD1	TRBJ2-7	-	TGTGCCAGCAGCTTAGATCGGACAGGCCGCTACGAGCAGTACTTC	CASSLDRTGRYEQYF
TRBV5-1	TRBD2	TRBJ2-5	-	TGCGCCAGCAGCTTGGCGTCTAGCGGGAGTGGGACCCAGTACTTC	CASSLASSGSGTQYF
TRBV27	-	TRBJ2-7	-	TGTGCCAGCAGCCCTACAGGAACTAACTCCTACGAGCAGTACTTC	CASSPTGTNSYEQYF
TRBV5-6	-	TRBJ2-7	-	TGTGCCAGCAGCGGTTCCGGGACCACCTACGAGCAGTACTTC	CASSGSGTTYEQYF
TRBV7-9	-	TRBJ2-1	-	TGTGCCAGCACCCCTGTTGGGGGGTTCGGTGAGCAGTTCTTC	CASTPVGGFGEQFF
TRBV18	-	TRBJ2-1	-	TGTGCCAGCTCACCTTTCTCAGACTTCTACAATGAGCAGTTCTTC	CASSPFSDFYNEQFF
TRBV7-9	TRBD2	TRBJ2-7	-	TGTGCCAGCAGCTTAACGAGCGGGGCCCTTTACGAGCAGTACTTC	CASSLTSGALYEQYF
TRBV27	-	TRBJ2-5	once	TGTGCCAGCAGTTTATTTTCGCGGGCGGAAAAAGAGACCCAGTACTTC	CASSLFSRAEKETQYF
TRBV30	-	TRBJ2-7	-	TGTGCCTGGAGTTTGGGGGATTTCTACGAGCAGTACTTC	CAWSLGDFYEQYF
TRBV18	-	TRBJ2-2	-	TGTGCCAGCTCACCCGTACCCGCGGCAAGAGTCCGGGACGAGTCCGGGGAGCTGTTTTTT	CASSPVPAARVRDESGELFF
TRBV6-5	TRBD1	TRBJ1-1	-	TGTGCCAGCAGTCTTTCGGACAGGAGTACTGCTTTCTTT	CASSLSDRSTAFF
TRBV28	-	TRBJ2-5	once	TGTGCCAGCAGTTTTGTGCAAGAGACCCAGTACTTC	CASSFVQETQYF
TRBV6-1	-	TRBJ2-7	-	TGTGCCAGCAGTGAAGGGTACCCCTACGAGCAGTACTTC	CASSEGYPYEQYF
TRBV7-8	-	TRBJ1-2	-	TGTGCCAGCAGCTTTGGCCACCTGGACTACACCTTC	CASSFGHLDYTF
TRBV7-8	-	TRBJ1-1	-	TGTGCCAGCAGCCCAGAGGGTGAAGGGAGGAACACTGAAGCTTTCTTT	CASSPEGEGRNTEAFF
TRBV2	-	TRBJ2-5	-	TGTGCCAGCAGTGATGCTGGCCTGGGGACCCAGTACTTC	CASSDAGLGTQYF
TRBV27	TRBD1	TRBJ2-7	-	TGTGCCAGCTTAGCCCGGACAGGGGGAGACGAGCAGTACTTC	CASLARTGGDEQYF
TRBV29-1	TRBD2	TRBJ2-2	-	TGCAGCGTTGAAGGCGGGAGGGAGCCCGGGGAGCTGTTTTTT	CSVEGGREPGELFF
TRBV7-9	TRBD2	TRBJ2-2	-	TGTGCCCCGAGCGGGGAGAACACCGGGGAGCTGTTTTTT	CAPSGENTGELFF
TRBV12-5	-	TRBJ2-2	-	TGTGCTAGTGGTTACTACAGTGACACCGGGGAGCTGTTTTTT	CASGYYSDTGELFF
TRBV5-4	-	TRBJ2-5	-	TGTGCCAGCAGCTGGCCAGGCAGGGAAGAGACCCAGTACTTC	CASSWPGREETQYF
TRBV4-1	TRBD1	TRBJ2-3	-	TGCGCCAGCAGCCCGGGACAGGGGGCCTCAGATACGCAGTATTTT	CASSPGQGASDTQYF
TRBV11-2	TRBD2	TRBJ2-3	-	TGTGCCAGCAGCTCGAGACTAGCGGGAGGGCTAATTCGAGAAGATACGCAGTATTTT	CASSSRLAGGLIREDTQYF
TRBV11-2	-	TRBJ2-3	-	TGTGCCAGCAGCTCCTCGCCCGGGACGGCAGATACGCAGTATTTT	CASSSSPGTADTQYF
TRBV5-4	TRBD2	TRBJ2-3	-	TGTGCCAGCAGCTTGGGGGCGGGAGGGCCCGGCACAGATACGCAGTATTTT	CASSLGAGGPGTDTQYF
TRBV4-1	TRBD2	TRBJ2-2	-	TGCGCCAGCAGCCTCACGTCAAGCGGGACGGGCACCGGGGAGCTGTTTTTT	CASSLTSSGTGTGELFF
TRBV10-3	-	TRBJ1-1	-	TGTGCCATCGGGAATGCAGGCGCTGAAGCTTTCTTT	CAIGNAGAEAFF
TRBV6-1	-	TRBJ2-7	-	TGTGCCAGCAGATCAGCGGACGGGGGCGAGCAGTACTTC	CASRSADGGEQYF
TRBV6-5	-	TRBJ1-1	-	TGTGCCAGCAGTTACTCGACGGGGGCGCTTTCGAAAGCTTTCTTT	CASSYSTGALSKAFF
TRBV7-2	TRBD1	TRBJ2-3	-	TGTGCCAGCACCCCGACAGGGACGGGGCTCACAGATACGCAGTATTTT	CASTPTGTGLTDTQYF
TRBV1	-	TRBJ2-7	-	TGCACCAGCAGCCAAGATTGCCCCCCACCCGGGAGCGGGGGCTACGAGCAGTACTTC	CTSSQDCPPPGSGGYEQYF
TRBV16	-	TRBJ1-1	-	TGTGCCAGCCAGCAGGAGATGAACACTGAAGCTTTCTTT	CASQQEMNTEAFF
TRBV27	-	TRBJ1-1	-	TGTGCCAGCAGTTTACAAGGTGGCGGCACTGAAGCTTTCTTT	CASSLQGGGTEAFF
TRBV4-3	-	TRBJ1-1	-	TGCGCCAGCAGCCAAGAATGGGACACTGAAGCTTTCTTT	CASSQEWDTEAFF
TRBV9	-	TRBJ2-1	once	TGTGCCAGCAGCGTAGATTCCTGGGAGCAGTTCTTC	CASSVDSWEQFF
TRBV27	TRBD1	TRBJ2-3	-	TGTGCCAGCAGTCGCCCGGGACAGGACACAGATACGCAGTATTTT	CASSRPGQDTDTQYF